This T cell receptor beta chain was profiled in a study of memory CD4+ T cells and cytomegalovirus serostatus. This table comes from immunoSEQ multiplex PCR, and its TCRdb copy is limited to in-frame clones, with some not included. The sample contains around 60,000 clones, roughly four fifths of which appear only once. The sort gate was single viable CD3+CD4+CD8-CD45RO+ cells for memory CD4+ T cells. Germline V gene lookup returns CDR1 SGHRS and CDR2 YFSETQ. V lost 0 bases to trimming and J lost 3 bases, with 17 bases between them. The CDR3 totals 17 residues. V gene TRBV5-1 combines with J gene TRBJ2-3, with TRBD1 as a possible D gene (6 bases). The sequenced sample was memory CD4+ T cells from blood. The sequence came from an adult in good health and CMV-seronegative. CDR3 in amino acids: CASSLVPTGKGTDTQYF. The DNA for the CDR3 is TGCGCCAGCAGCTTGGTCCCGACAGGCAAAGGTACAGATACGCAGTATTTT.